This passage covers 25 T cell receptor beta chains from one sample sequenced in a study of fetal regulatory T cell absence and autoimmunity. This table comes from immunoSEQ multiplex PCR, and its TCRdb copy is limited to in-frame clones, with some not included. Here the sample spans about 95,000 clones, about three quarters being singletons. The sequenced sample consisted of pancreas tissue. The receptor set was obtained from a male donor with IPEX syndrome.

The gene calls are TRBV6-5 and TRBJ2-1; D not certain. V dropped 4 bases and J dropped 2 bases, with 6 bases sitting between them. The CDR3 extends over 13 amino acids. The germline V gene has CDR1 MNHEY and CDR2 SVGAGI. CDR3 protein: CASSLSAYNEQFF. The CDR3 coding sequence is TGTGCCAGCAGTTTAAGCGCCTACAATGAGCAGTTCTTC.

V gene TRBV6-5 combines with J gene TRBJ2-3; TRBD2 agrees at 8 bases. This CDR3 has 15 residues. Germline V gene sequence: CDR1 MNHEY, CDR2 SVGAGI. V trimming: 5 bases; J trimming: 2 bases; junction bases outside the gene matches: 6. Written as DNA, the CDR3 is TGTGCCAGCAGTGGTCGGGGGGGGACCACAGATACGCAGTATTTT. This encodes CASSGRGGTTDTQYF.

V and J are TRBV5-1 and TRBJ2-5; 7 nucleotides agree with TRBD2. CDR3 size: 15 residues. Germline lookup yields CDR1 SGHRS and CDR2 YFSETQ. The trim removed 5 bases at V and 5 bases at J, leaving 12 bases unmatched. The CDR3 DNA reads TGCGCCAGCAGTGAAGCCGGAGGGCGGGGGGAGACCCAGTACTTC. Protein: CASSEAGGRGETQYF. Using reference TRBV5-1 and TRBJ2-5 for the parts outside the CDR3, the full variable domain is KAGVTQTPRYLIKTRGQQVTLSCSPISGHRSVSWYQQTPGQGLQFLFEYFSETQRNKGNFPGRFSGRQFSNSRSEMNVSTLELGDSALYLCASSEAGGRGETQYFGPGTRLLVL.

The chain uses TRBV6-5 and TRBJ2-1; D is uncertain. The CDR3 is made up of 13 amino acids. Germline V gene sequence: CDR1 MNHEY, CDR2 SVGAGI. The V end lost 4 bases, the J end lost 8 bases, and 12 bases lay between the germline ends. CDR3 sequence: CASSSPSPDEQFF. The CDR3 bases are TGTGCCAGCAGTTCCCCCTCCCCGGATGAGCAGTTCTTC.

The rearrangement links TRBV15 to TRBJ2-3; D perhaps matches TRBD2 (6 bases). The germline V gene encodes CDR1 LNHNV and CDR2 YYDKDF (reference sequence). The CDR3 length is 15 residues. Trimming shortened V by 2 bases and J by 0 bases, and 9 bases separated the two germline ends. The CDR3: CATSRPSVSTDTQYF. The CDR3 DNA reads TGTGCCACCAGCAGACCTAGCGTAAGCACAGATACGCAGTATTTT.

The rearrangement links TRBV7-7 to TRBJ2-5, with D perhaps matching TRBD1 or TRBD2 (5 bases each). The germline V gene encodes CDR1 SSHAT and CDR2 FNYEAQ (reference sequence). CDR3 length equals 11 residues. The CDR3 region has the DNA TGTGCTAGCGCAGGGAAAGAGACCCAGTACTTC. Residues: CASAGKETQYF. The entire variable domain, with the rest obtained from reference TRBV7-7 and TRBJ2-5, is as follows: GAGVSQSPRYKVTKRGQDVTLRCDPISSHATLYWYQQALGQGPEFLTYFNYEAQPDKSGLPSDRFSAERPEGSISTLTIQRTEQRDSAMYRCASAGKETQYFGPGTRLLVL.

The chain's CDR3 is CASSFGQGGNEQFF. The CDR3, as DNA: TGTGCCAGCAGCTTCGGACAGGGAGGGAATGAGCAGTTCTTC. The gene calls are TRBV7-2 and TRBJ2-1; a weak D match, TRBD1 (8 bases). This CDR3 comprises 14 residues. V was trimmed by 3 bases and J by 7 bases, leaving 13 bases between them. The V gene's germline CDR1 is SGHTA and CDR2 FQGNSA.

This clone has only a few counts. This chain joins TRBV9 and TRBJ1-2; D unresolved. The length of the CDR3 is 9 residues. V lost 8 bases and J lost 8, with 7 bases in between. Germline V gene lookup returns CDR1 SGDLS and CDR2 YYNGEE. CDR3 residues: CASSPGYTF. The CDR3 DNA sequence: TGTGCCAGTAGTCCGGGCTACACCTTC.

The CDR3 sequence: CASSLARVYNEQFF. CDR3 nucleotide sequence: TGTGCCAGCAGCTTGGCCAGGGTATACAATGAGCAGTTCTTC. The chain employs TRBV5-6 and TRBJ2-1, with a possible D match to TRBD1 (5 bases). Germline V gene data show CDR1 as SGHDT and CDR2 as YYEEEE. The CDR3 length is 14 residues. The V end lost 0 bases, the J end lost 4 bases, and 8 bases lay between the germline ends.

The genes are TRBV29-1 and TRBJ2-3, with D possibly being TRBD1 (5 bases). Per germline, CDR1 SQVTM and CDR2 ANQGSEA. The CDR3 runs 13 residues. Trimming shortened V by 5 bases and J by 0 bases, and 9 bases separated the two germline ends. The CDR3 DNA follows: TGCAGCGTTAGGGGATCTAGCACAGATACGCAGTATTTT. It encodes CSVRGSSTDTQYF.

This sequence joins TRBV19 and TRBJ1-3; weak D call: TRBD1 (5 bases). CDR1 and CDR2 from the germline V gene are LNHDA and SQIVND (reference sequence). The CDR3 covers 16 residues. Trimming removed 3 bases at V and 2 bases at J, with 14 bases between. CDR3 nucleotides: TGTGCCAGTAGTATGCGTGGGGCTACAGCTGGAAACACCATATATTTT. Translated, it gives CASSMRGATAGNTIYF.

The chain has TRBV4-1 and TRBJ2-5; weak D call: TRBD2 (6 bases). The germline V gene encodes CDR1 MGHRA and CDR2 YSYEKL. The CDR3 has 15 residues. V lost 4 bases and J 5 bases, leaving 17 bases between the germline ends. The CDR3 loop reads CASSPGPPGVETQYF. The DNA for the CDR3 is TGCGCCAGCAGCCCGGGACCCCCGGGGGTTGAGACCCAGTACTTC.

The chain has TRBV2 and TRBJ1-1; 8 bases align to TRBD1. The V and J ends lost 2 bases and 4 bases, in that order; junction bases with no gene match: 3. Germline lookup yields CDR1 SNHLY and CDR2 FYNNEI. The CDR3 consists of 14 residues. CDR3 nucleotides: TGTGCCAGCAGTGAAAGCAGGGGGCGCACTGAAGCTTTCTTT. It specifies CASSESRGRTEAFF.

This clone has only one observation. V is TRBV7-2 and J is TRBJ2-3; 9 bases match TRBD2. Unmatched junction bases numbered 16, after V lost 5 bases and J lost 4 bases. Germline V gene data show CDR1 as SGHTA and CDR2 as FQGNSA. The CDR3 has 18 residues. The CDR3 DNA reads as TGTGCCAGCAGCCCACGCCAGGATTGCGGGGGGGCCTCAGATACGCAGTATTTT. Translated, it gives CASSPRQDCGGASDTQYF.

This clone was counted only a few times. The chain is built from TRBV10-3 and TRBJ2-3, with unresolved D. The germline V gene has CDR1 ENHRY and CDR2 SYGVKD. V lost 6 bases to trimming and J lost 1 base, with 14 bases between them. This CDR3 is built from 15 residues. CDR3 nucleotide sequence: TGTGCCATCAGAACACCGGGTCAGGGCACAGATACGCAGTATTTT. Translation gives CAIRTPGQGTDTQYF.

V usage is TRBV10-3 and J usage is TRBJ1-1, with D tentatively TRBD1 (5 bases). The V and J ends lost 9 bases and 1 base respectively, with 12 bases between them. The CDR3 runs to 13 residues. The germline gives CDR1 ENHRY, CDR2 SYGVKD. Here the CDR3 DNA reads TGTGCCATGTCCTTGGGGCGGAACACTGAAGCTTTCTTT. Encoded protein: CAMSLGRNTEAFF.

V and J are TRBV19 and TRBJ2-7; D possibly corresponds to TRBD2 (6 bases). V gave up 3 bases and J gave up 3 bases, with 18 bases separating them. The CDR3 runs to 16 residues. The germline V gene has CDR1 LNHDA and CDR2 SQIVND (reference sequence). CDR3 region: CASSISLSGGFYEQYF. DNA for the CDR3: TGTGCCAGTAGTATCTCCCTTAGCGGCGGATTCTACGAGCAGTACTTC.

V gene TRBV13 combines with J gene TRBJ1-2; 8 bases map to TRBD1. CDR3 length: 15 amino acids. Germline V gene sequence: CDR1 PRHDT, CDR2 FYEKMQ (reference sequence). V lost 2 bases and J lost 2; bases outside the gene matches: 4. The DNA of the CDR3 is TGTGCCAGCAGCTTAATCCAGGGGGCGAACTATGGCTACACCTTC. Translating gives CASSLIQGANYGYTF.

This clone was seen a handful of times. This sample includes further DNA sequences coding for the same CDR3. This chain joins TRBV5-1 and TRBJ1-1; D is undetermined. Trimming took off 0 bases at V and 1 base at J, with 4 bases between the two ends. Germline lookup yields CDR1 SGHRS and CDR2 YFSETQ. The CDR3 loop spans 13 amino acids. The CDR3 reads CASSLGGNTEAFF. The DNA of the CDR3 is TGCGCCAGCAGCTTGGGGGGGAACACTGAAGCTTTCTTT.

This chain uses TRBV7-6 with TRBJ2-4; TRBD2 agrees at 13 bases. The germline V gene encodes CDR1 SGHVS and CDR2 FNYEAQ. This CDR3 region has 19 residues. V dropped 5 bases and J dropped 7; count of bases not matched to a gene: 17. Here the CDR3 DNA reads TGTGCCAGCAGCCCAAGGGTCCGACTAGCGGGGGGCCGGGGTAACATTCAGTACTTC. Translating it yields CASSPRVRLAGGRGNIQYF.

The V call is TRBV6-5, the J call TRBJ2-1; 9 bases line up with TRBD1. This CDR3 has 14 amino acids. J was trimmed by 6 bases and V by 6 bases; bases with no gene match: 6. Germline assignment: CDR1 MNHEY and CDR2 SVGAGI. DNA for the CDR3: TGTGCCAGCAGCCCCGGGACAGGGATCAATGAGCAGTTCTTC. Amino acid sequence: CASSPGTGINEQFF.

This sequence joins TRBV29-1 and TRBJ2-1; D gene uncertain. The germline V and J ends were trimmed by 5 bases and 1 base, with 12 bases remaining between them. The germline gives CDR1 SQVTM, CDR2 ANQGSEA. This CDR3 region has 14 residues. CDR3 sequence (DNA): TGCAGCGTTCCGAGGCAGGAGTCCTACAATGAGCAGTTCTTC. The encoded protein is CSVPRQESYNEQFF.

The chain uses TRBV5-1 and TRBJ2-2, with D uncertain. The CDR3 is 15 amino acids. Germline values: CDR1 SGHRS, CDR2 YFSETQ. Trimming removed 7 bases at V and 0 bases at J, with 13 bases between. DNA for the CDR3: TGCGCCAGCCTCTCACGCGCATCGAACACCGGGGAGCTGTTTTTT. Its protein is CASLSRASNTGELFF.

This rearrangement joins TRBV30 to TRBJ1-4; D not certain. Per germline, CDR1 GTSNPN and CDR2 SVGIG (reference sequence). This CDR3 comprises 11 residues. V was shortened by 3 bases and J by 7 bases, with 6 bases between the two germline ends. For the CDR3, the DNA is TGTGCCTGGAGAGTTAGTGAAAAACTGTTTTTT. Amino acids: CAWRVSEKLFF.

Only a few counts were recorded for this clone. The J gene is TRBJ2-7, the V gene TRBV2; D unresolved. This CDR3 is 12 amino acids long. Trimming cost V 10 bases and J 5 bases, with 15 bases left between them. The germline V gene has CDR1 SNHLY and CDR2 FYNNEI. The CDR3 protein is CATLVDPDEQYF. The CDR3 DNA reads as TGTGCCACCTTGGTGGACCCGGACGAGCAGTACTTC.